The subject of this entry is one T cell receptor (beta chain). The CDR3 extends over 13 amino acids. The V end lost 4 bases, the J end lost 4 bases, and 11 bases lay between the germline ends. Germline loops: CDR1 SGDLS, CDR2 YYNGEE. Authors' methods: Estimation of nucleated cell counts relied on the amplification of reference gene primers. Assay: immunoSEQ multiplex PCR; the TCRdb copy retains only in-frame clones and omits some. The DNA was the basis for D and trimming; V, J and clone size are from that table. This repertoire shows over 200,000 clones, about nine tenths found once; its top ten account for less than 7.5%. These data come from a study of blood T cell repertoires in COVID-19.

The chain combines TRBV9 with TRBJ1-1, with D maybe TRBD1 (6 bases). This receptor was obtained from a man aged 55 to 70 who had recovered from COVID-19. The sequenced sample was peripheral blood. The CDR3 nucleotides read TGTGCCAGCAGCTTAAGACAGGCCACTGAAGCTTTCTTT. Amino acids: CASSLRQATEAFF.